One and the same sample provided the 11 T cell receptor beta chains below, sequenced in a study of T cell repertoires in cytomegalovirus infection. TCRdb processed the reads anew with MiXCR; each CDR3 protein has one entry. Here the sample spans approximately 120,000 distinct CDR3 sequences, 25% to 35% being singletons. Which antigens these TCRs recognize remains unknown. Sequences were derived from CD8+ T cells from cultured PBMCs, sampled from culture after CMV antigen stimulation. The receptors here all came from a human donor in good health (CMV status not recorded). Some clones in this sample may be carry-over from other donors' samples.

This clonotype was counted only a few times. The chain is built from TRBV7-6 and TRBJ1-1; D is perhaps TRBD1 (5 bases). The CDR3 extends over 12 amino acids. Looked up from germline, CDR1 is SGHVS and CDR2 is FNYEAQ. Trimming cost V 2 bases and J 6 bases, with 7 bases left between them. In nucleotides, the CDR3 is TGTGCCAGCAGCTTATGGGGGGCTGAAGCTTTCTTT. This codes for CASSLWGAEAFF.

This clonotype appeared a few times. The chain combines TRBV7-8 with TRBJ2-3; D perhaps matches TRBD2 (6 bases). Deletions cut 1 base from V and 2 bases from J, with 7 bases between. CDR3 size: 14 residues. Per the germline V gene, CDR1 is SGHVS and CDR2 is FQNEAQ. The CDR3 nucleotides are TGTGCCAGCAGCTTAGTAGCGGACACAGATACGCAGTATTTT. Amino acids: CASSLVADTDTQYF.

This clonotype was observed at least ten times. The J gene is TRBJ1-5, the V gene TRBV7-2, with TRBD1 matching over 8 bases. The CDR3 has 17 residues. J gave up 0 bases and V 2 bases, and 6 bases lay outside the gene matches. Germline V gene sequence: CDR1 SGHTA, CDR2 FQGNSA. Here the CDR3 reads CASSLNSGGHSNQPQHF. DNA for the CDR3: TGTGCCAGCAGCTTAAATTCAGGGGGCCATAGCAATCAGCCCCAGCATTTT.

This clonotype was counted ten times or more. V and J are TRBV6-1 and TRBJ1-2; no clear D. This CDR3 has 12 amino acids. CDR1 and CDR2 (germline): MNHNS, SASEGT. Trimming removed 6 bases at V and 8 bases at J, with 13 bases between. The CDR3 coding sequence is TGTGCCAGCAGCCCCGGCAACCGGGGCTACACCTTC. It yields the protein CASSPGNRGYTF.

V is TRBV18 and J is TRBJ2-5; a possible D gene is TRBD1 (6 bases). Germline CDR1 reads KGHSH; CDR2 reads LQKENI. The CDR3 consists of 14 residues. V lost 5 bases and J 5 bases, leaving 15 bases between the germline ends. The CDR3 sequence is CASSSEGVDETQYF. CDR3 DNA sequence: TGTGCCAGCTCAAGCGAGGGGGTCGACGAGACCCAGTACTTC.

The chain is built from TRBV12-3 or TRBV12-4 and TRBJ2-1; unclear D gene. The CDR3 has 13 residues. The germline V and J ends were trimmed by 2 bases and 3 bases, with 5 bases remaining between them. The CDR3 coding sequence is TGTGCCAGCAGTTTATACCGCTACAATGAGCAGTTCTTC. Encoded protein: CASSLYRYNEQFF.

This clonotype was picked up a small number of times. The chain has TRBV15 and TRBJ2-7; TRBD2 matches 7 bases. Germline CDR1 and CDR2: LNHNV and YYDKDF (reference sequence). The CDR3 runs 15 residues. V lost 3 bases, J lost 3 bases, and 8 bases stayed unmatched. The CDR3, as DNA: TGTGCCACCAGCAGTCGACGGGGGGACTACTACGAGCAGTACTTC. This encodes CATSSRRGDYYEQYF.

The V call is TRBV12-3 or TRBV12-4, the J call TRBJ2-1; D may be TRBD1 (5 bases). CDR3 length: 17 residues. Trimming stripped 6 bases from V and 0 bases from J, with 18 bases between. CDR3 bases: TGTGCCAGCAGCGAAGAACAGGCTTCGAGCTCCTACAATGAGCAGTTCTTC. This encodes CASSEEQASSSYNEQFF.

This clonotype was seen many times. The chain links TRBV7-3 to TRBJ1-6; D not resolved. This CDR3 contains 13 residues. The germline CDR1 and CDR2 sequences are SGHTA and FQGTGA. V lost 5 bases to trimming and J lost 7 bases, with 9 bases between them. CDR3 sequence (DNA): TGTGCCAGCAGCCCGACCAGGAATTCACCCCTCCACTTT. It yields the protein CASSPTRNSPLHF.

This clonotype was detected a few times. The chain has TRBV7-9 and TRBJ2-2; 14 bases map to TRBD2. The CDR3 runs to 20 residues. V lost 6 bases, J lost 2 bases, and 14 bases stayed unmatched. CDR1 is SEHNR, CDR2 FQNEAQ, per germline (reference sequence). CDR3 coding DNA: TGTGCCAGCAGTTCTCCAGTCCCGGGACTAGCGGGGGAAAACACCGGGGAGCTGTTTTTT. Translating gives CASSSPVPGLAGENTGELFF.

This clonotype has more than one count but fewer than ten. This chain connects TRBV12-3 or TRBV12-4 to TRBJ1-5; D may be TRBD1 (5 bases). The germline V and J ends were trimmed by 8 bases and 0 bases, with 11 bases remaining between them. This CDR3 region has 14 residues. CDR3 nucleotide sequence: TGTGCCAGCTGGGACGGCTATAGCAATCAGCCCCAGCATTTT. It codes for CASWDGYSNQPQHF.